The T cell receptor (beta chain) under discussion was sequenced for a study of graft-versus-host responses after intestinal transplantation. The method was immunoSEQ multiplex PCR; TCRdb's version includes in-frame clones alone and lacks a portion of them. The repertoire holds around 100,000 clones, roughly nine tenths seen once, with over 0.75% in the top ten. Trimming pared 5 bases from V and 3 bases from J, leaving 19 bases between. In germline, CDR1 is SEHNR, CDR2 FQNEAQ (reference sequence). The CDR3 sequence is 16 residues long. A note on this clone: As yet, its antigen is unknown.

The rearrangement joins TRBV7-9 to TRBJ1-2; D may be TRBD1 (6 bases). The sequence derives from a human donor who was the organ donor for an intestinal transplant. Material: unstimulated CD4+ T cells sorted from spleen or lymph node cells, obtained before transplant. DNA for the CDR3: TGTGCCAGCAGCGGCCCGGAGCGGGGGGGCCACTATGGCTACACCTTC. It codes for CASSGPERGGHYGYTF.